The 6 T cell receptor beta chains below come from one sample, sequenced in a study of cytomegalovirus exposure and HLA in healthy donors. PCR was performed using 60 Vbeta and 13 Jbeta primers. This table comes from immunoSEQ multiplex PCR, and its TCRdb copy is limited to in-frame clones, with some not included. The sample records about 90,000 clones, 55% to 75% being singletons. Material: PBMCs. The source is a woman younger than 35 in good health and CMV-seropositive.

Comment on this clone: Mismatch with germline at one junction end may stem from a read error. The gene calls are TRBV7-9 and TRBJ1-1, with D possibly matching TRBD1 (5 bases). The CDR3 runs 12 residues. Looked up from germline, CDR1 is SEHNR and CDR2 is FQNEAQ (reference sequence). The CDR3 DNA sequence: TGTTCCAGCAGCCCTGGACAAACTGAAGCTTTCTTT. Translated, it gives CSSSPGQTEAFF.

The CDR3 DNA reads as TGTGCCAGCAGCCCCTTGAGGGACAGGTATTATGAAAAACTGTTTTTT. This sequence encodes CASSPLRDRYYEKLFF. This rearrangement joins TRBV25-1 to TRBJ1-4; TRBD1 matches at 8 bases. Trimming removed 6 bases from V and 6 bases from J; junction bases left unmatched: 12. This CDR3 spans 16 amino acids. Germline lookup yields CDR1 MGHDK and CDR2 SYGVNS.

J is TRBJ1-5 and V is TRBV19; a possible D gene is TRBD1 (5 bases). Per germline, CDR1 LNHDA and CDR2 SQIVND (reference sequence). This CDR3 has 17 residues. The V end lost 6 bases, the J end lost 4 bases, and 22 bases lay between the germline ends. DNA of the CDR3: TGTGCCAGTAGGGGGGGGTCTAACAGAGGAGTGAATCAGCCCCAGCATTTT. Its protein is CASRGGSNRGVNQPQHF.

The chain recombines TRBV7-9 with TRBJ1-4; 8 positions match TRBD1. Germline loops: CDR1 SEHNR, CDR2 FQNEAQ (reference sequence). V trimming: 5 bases; J trimming: 8 bases; junction bases outside the gene matches: 10. This CDR3 is built from 15 residues. The CDR3 loop reads CASSPGGSVGEKLFF. The CDR3 DNA follows: TGTGCCAGCAGCCCAGGGGGCTCGGTGGGAGAAAAACTGTTTTTT. Drawing the rest from reference TRBV7-9 and TRBJ1-4, the complete variable domain is DTGVSQNPRHKITKRGQNVTFRCDPISEHNRLYWYRQTLGQGPEFLTYFQNEAQLEKSRLLSDRFSAERPKGSFSTLEIQRTEQGDSAMYLCASSPGGSVGEKLFFGSGTQLSVL.

By frequency in the sample, this clone is medium-sized. The chain has TRBV7-2 and TRBJ2-1, with 7 bases identical to TRBD1. V gave up 1 base and J gave up 4 bases; unmatched junction bases: 4. CDR3 length equals 15 residues. Germline CDR1 reads SGHTA; CDR2 reads FQGNSA. The CDR3 here is CASSLGPGQYNEQFF. Here the CDR3 DNA reads TGTGCCAGCAGCTTAGGTCCGGGACAGTACAATGAGCAGTTCTTC. The full variable domain, rest sourced from reference TRBV7-2 and TRBJ2-1, is GAGVSQSPSNKVTEKGKDVELRCDPISGHTALYWYRQSLGQGLEFLIYFQGNSAPDKSGLPSDRFSAERTGGSVSTLTIQRTQQEDSAVYLCASSLGPGQYNEQFFGPGTRLTVL.

The chain joins TRBV7-9 to TRBJ2-5; no clear D. CDR1 is SEHNR, CDR2 FQNEAQ, per germline (reference sequence). The CDR3 extends over 14 amino acids. The V gene lost 1 base and the J gene lost 2 bases, with 8 bases spanning the gap. This CDR3 reads CASSLVRLQETQYF. CDR3 DNA sequence: TGTGCCAGCAGCTTAGTACGGTTACAAGAGACCCAGTACTTC.